Included here is one T cell receptor (beta chain) sequence, with context. The target antigen is unknown. Other DNA sequences in this specimen translate into the identical CDR3. Germline lookup yields CDR1 SGDLS and CDR2 YYNGEE. The V and J ends lost 0 bases and 1 base respectively, with 7 bases between them. The CDR3 sequence is 14 residues long. Every sorted population was more than 95% pure. This sample is drawn from a study of beta chain features in type 1 diabetes. Whole-study findings and limits: Cells with high TCR expression could be over-represented when cDNA is sequenced. Researchers reported that naive, central memory and Treg TCRB repertoires appeared more similar in patients than in healthy donors. Shortening of TCRB CDR3s, moderate but significant, appeared in all four CD4+ subsets of Type 1 diabetes patients. Patients with type 1 diabetes carried fewer insertions and had more deletions at their VDJ junctions.

Expressed TCRB transcripts were sequenced, since all the RNA that had been isolated was reverse transcribed. Clones were sequenced by immunoSEQ multiplex PCR, and TCRdb holds only the in-frame ones, with some missing. The table lists more than 250,000 clones, roughly 20% of them singletons, with roughly 0.028% in the top ten. The rearrangement links TRBV9 to TRBJ1-1; D is ambiguous. The sequencing sample was made of naive CD4+ T cells from blood. This clonotype was obtained from a middle-aged woman with type 1 diabetes. CDR3 in amino acids: CASSVGSRNTEAFF. Written as DNA, the CDR3 is TGTGCCAGCAGCGTAGGGAGTAGGAACACTGAAGCTTTCTTT. Full variable domain (outside the CDR3, taken from reference TRBV9 and TRBJ1-1): DSGVTQTPKHLITATGQRVTLRCSPRSGDLSVYWYQQSLDQGLQFLIQYYNGEERAKGNILERFSAQQFPDLHSELNLSSLELGDSALYFCASSVGSRNTEAFFGQGTRLTVV.